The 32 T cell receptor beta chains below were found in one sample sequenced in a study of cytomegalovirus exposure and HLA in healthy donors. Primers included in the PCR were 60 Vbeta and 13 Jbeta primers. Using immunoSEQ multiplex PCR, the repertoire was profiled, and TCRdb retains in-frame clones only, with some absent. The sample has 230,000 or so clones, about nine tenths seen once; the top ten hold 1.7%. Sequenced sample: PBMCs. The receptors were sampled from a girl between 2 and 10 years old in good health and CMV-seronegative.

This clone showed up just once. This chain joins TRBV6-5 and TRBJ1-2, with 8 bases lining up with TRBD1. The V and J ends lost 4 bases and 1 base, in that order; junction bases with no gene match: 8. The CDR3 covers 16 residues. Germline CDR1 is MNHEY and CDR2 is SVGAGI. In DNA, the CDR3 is TGTGCCAGCAGTTCACAGGGGGGGGACCTTAACTATGGCTACACCTTC. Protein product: CASSSQGGDLNYGYTF.

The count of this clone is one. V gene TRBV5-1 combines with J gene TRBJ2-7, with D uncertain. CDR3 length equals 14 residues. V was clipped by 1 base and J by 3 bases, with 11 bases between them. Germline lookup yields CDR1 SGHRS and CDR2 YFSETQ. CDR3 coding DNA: TGCGCCAGCAGCTTGACGTCTATTGACTACGAGCAGTACTTC. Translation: CASSLTSIDYEQYF. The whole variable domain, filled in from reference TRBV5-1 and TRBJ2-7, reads KAGVTQTPRYLIKTRGQQVTLSCSPISGHRSVSWYQQTPGQGLQFLFEYFSETQRNKGNFPGRFSGRQFSNSRSEMNVSTLELGDSALYLCASSLTSIDYEQYFGPGTRLTVT.

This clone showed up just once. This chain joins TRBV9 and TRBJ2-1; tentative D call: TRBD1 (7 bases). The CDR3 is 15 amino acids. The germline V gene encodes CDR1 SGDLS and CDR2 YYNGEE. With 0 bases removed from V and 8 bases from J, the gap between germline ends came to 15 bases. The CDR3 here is CASSVEPDREDEQFF. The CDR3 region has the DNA TGTGCCAGCAGCGTAGAGCCCGACAGGGAGGATGAGCAGTTCTTC.

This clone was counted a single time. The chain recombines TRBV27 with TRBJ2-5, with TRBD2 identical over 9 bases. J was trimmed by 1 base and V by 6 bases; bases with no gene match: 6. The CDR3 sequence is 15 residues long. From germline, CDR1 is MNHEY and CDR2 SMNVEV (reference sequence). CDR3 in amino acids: CASRFGTSSQETQYF. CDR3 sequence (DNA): TGTGCCAGCAGGTTCGGGACTAGCTCCCAAGAGACCCAGTACTTC.

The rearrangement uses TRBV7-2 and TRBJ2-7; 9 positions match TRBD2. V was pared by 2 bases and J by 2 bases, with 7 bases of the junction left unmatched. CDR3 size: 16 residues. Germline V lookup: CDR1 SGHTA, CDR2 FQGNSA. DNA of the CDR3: TGTGCCAGCAGCTTATATCAACTAGCGGGTCCCTACGAGCAGTACTTC. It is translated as CASSLYQLAGPYEQYF.

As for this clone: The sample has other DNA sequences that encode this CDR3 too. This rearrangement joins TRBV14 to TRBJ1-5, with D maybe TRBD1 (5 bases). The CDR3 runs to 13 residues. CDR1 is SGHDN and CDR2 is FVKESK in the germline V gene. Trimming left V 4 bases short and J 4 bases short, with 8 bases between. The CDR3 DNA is TGTGCCAGCAGCCCCGGGGGTAATCAGCCCCAGCATTTT. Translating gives CASSPGGNQPQHF.

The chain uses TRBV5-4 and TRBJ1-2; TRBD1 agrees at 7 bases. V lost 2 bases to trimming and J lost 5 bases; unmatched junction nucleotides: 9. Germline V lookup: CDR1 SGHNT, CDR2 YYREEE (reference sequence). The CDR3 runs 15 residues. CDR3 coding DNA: TGTGCCAGCAGCTTAACCGGGACAGTACCATATGGCTACACCTTC. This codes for CASSLTGTVPYGYTF.

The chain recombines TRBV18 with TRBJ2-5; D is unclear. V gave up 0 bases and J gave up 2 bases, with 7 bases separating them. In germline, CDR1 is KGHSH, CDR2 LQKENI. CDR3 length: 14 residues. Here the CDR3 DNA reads TGTGCCAGCTCACCACCTGCCCAGCAAGAGACCCAGTACTTC. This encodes CASSPPAQQETQYF.

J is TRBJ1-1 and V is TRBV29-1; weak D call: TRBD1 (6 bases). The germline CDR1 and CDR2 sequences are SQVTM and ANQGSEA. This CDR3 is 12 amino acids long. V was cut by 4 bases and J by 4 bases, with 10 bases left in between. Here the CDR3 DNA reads TGCAGCGTTGTTCAGGGGAGCACTGAAGCTTTCTTT. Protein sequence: CSVVQGSTEAFF.

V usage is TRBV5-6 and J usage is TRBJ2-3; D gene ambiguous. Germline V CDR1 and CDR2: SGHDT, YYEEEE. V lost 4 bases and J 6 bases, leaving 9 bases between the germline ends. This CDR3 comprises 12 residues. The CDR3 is CASSIMRDTQYF. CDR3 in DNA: TGTGCCAGCAGCATCATGAGGGATACGCAGTATTTT.

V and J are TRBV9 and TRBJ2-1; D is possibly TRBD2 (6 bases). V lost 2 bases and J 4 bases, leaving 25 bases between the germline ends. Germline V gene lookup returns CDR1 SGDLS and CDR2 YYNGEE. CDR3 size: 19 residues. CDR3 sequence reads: CASSVLPLTTSGPYNEQFF. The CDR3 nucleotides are TGTGCCAGCAGCGTCCTACCACTTACTACGAGCGGGCCTTACAATGAGCAGTTCTTC.

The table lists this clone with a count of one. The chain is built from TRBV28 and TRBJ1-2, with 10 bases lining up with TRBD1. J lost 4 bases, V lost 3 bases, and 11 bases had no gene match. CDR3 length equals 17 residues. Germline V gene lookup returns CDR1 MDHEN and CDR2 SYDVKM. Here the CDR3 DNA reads TGTGCCAGCAGTTTCCCTATCGGACAGGGGGTATTCTATGGCTACACCTTC. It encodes CASSFPIGQGVFYGYTF.

CDR3 sequence: CASSPGHAGGGYTF. DNA of the CDR3: TGTGCCAGCAGCCCGGGACATGCCGGGGGGGGCTACACCTTC. V usage is TRBV13 and J usage is TRBJ1-2; D is possibly TRBD1 (6 bases). Germline V gives CDR1 PRHDT, CDR2 FYEKMQ (reference sequence). Between the trimmed V and J ends, which lost 5 bases and 8 bases, there was a span of 18 bases. CDR3 size: 14 residues.

The CDR3 DNA reads TGTGCCAGCAGCTCCCGGGACAGGGGAAGCAACGAGCAGTACTTC. Its translation is CASSSRDRGSNEQYF. V gene TRBV13 combines with J gene TRBJ2-5, with 10 nucleotides matching TRBD1. TRBJ2-7 explains the end of the DNA better; the J call may be wrong. The CDR3 spans 15 residues. CDR1 is PRHDT and CDR2 is FYEKMQ in the germline V gene (reference sequence).

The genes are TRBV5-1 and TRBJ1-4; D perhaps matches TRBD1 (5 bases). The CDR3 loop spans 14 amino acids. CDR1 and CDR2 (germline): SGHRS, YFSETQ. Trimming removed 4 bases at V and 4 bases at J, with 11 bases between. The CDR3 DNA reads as TGCGCCAGCAGCGCCAGGGAGGGTAATGAAAAACTGTTTTTT. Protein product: CASSAREGNEKLFF.

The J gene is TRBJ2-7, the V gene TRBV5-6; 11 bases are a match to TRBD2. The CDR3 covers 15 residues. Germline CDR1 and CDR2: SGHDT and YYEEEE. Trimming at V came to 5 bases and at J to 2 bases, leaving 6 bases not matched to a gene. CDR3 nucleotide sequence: TGTGCCAGCAGTGCCGGACTAGCGGGTACCTACGAGCAGTACTTC. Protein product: CASSAGLAGTYEQYF.

The CDR3 protein is CASSPIRDGTEAFF. The CDR3 DNA reads TGTGCCAGCAGCCCAATACGAGACGGGACTGAAGCTTTCTTT. The J gene is TRBJ1-1, the V gene TRBV11-2, with D unresolved. This CDR3 is built from 14 residues. Germline CDR1 reads SGHAT; CDR2 reads FQNNGV. The V and J ends lost 5 bases and 5 bases respectively, with 15 bases between them.

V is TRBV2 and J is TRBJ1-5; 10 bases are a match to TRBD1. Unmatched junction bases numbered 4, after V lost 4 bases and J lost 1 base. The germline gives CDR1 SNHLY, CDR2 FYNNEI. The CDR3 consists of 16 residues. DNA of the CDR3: TGTGCCAGCAGTGGACAGGGGGCTTTAAGCAATCAGCCCCAGCATTTT. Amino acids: CASSGQGALSNQPQHF.

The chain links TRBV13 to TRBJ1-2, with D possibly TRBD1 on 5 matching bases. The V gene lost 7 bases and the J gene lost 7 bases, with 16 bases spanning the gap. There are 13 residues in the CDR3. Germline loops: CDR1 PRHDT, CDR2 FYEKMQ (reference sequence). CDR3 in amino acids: CASTPRGWSGYTF. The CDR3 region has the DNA TGTGCCAGCACTCCAAGGGGTTGGAGTGGCTACACCTTC.

Here the CDR3 reads CASSPPRDRASGNTIYF. CDR3 DNA sequence: TGTGCCAGCAGCCCCCCCCGTGACAGGGCTTCTGGAAACACCATATATTTT. The chain links TRBV13 to TRBJ1-3; 7 bases are a match to TRBD1. The CDR3 runs 17 residues. Trimming took 5 bases from V and 1 from J; bases not matched to a gene: 11. Per the germline V gene, CDR1 is PRHDT and CDR2 is FYEKMQ (reference sequence).

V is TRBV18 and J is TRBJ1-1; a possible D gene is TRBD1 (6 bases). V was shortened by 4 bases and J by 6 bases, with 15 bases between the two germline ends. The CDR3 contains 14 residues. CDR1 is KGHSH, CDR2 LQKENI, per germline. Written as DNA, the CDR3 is TGTGCCAGCTCACGTACTACAGGGTTCGCTGAAGCTTTCTTT. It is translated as CASSRTTGFAEAFF.

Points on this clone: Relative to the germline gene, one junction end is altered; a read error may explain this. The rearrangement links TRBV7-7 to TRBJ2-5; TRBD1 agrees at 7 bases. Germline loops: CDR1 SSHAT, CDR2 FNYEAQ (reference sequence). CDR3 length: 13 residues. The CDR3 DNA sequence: TGTGCTAGCAGCTCGACAGGGAAAGAGACCCAGTACTTC. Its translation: CASSSTGKETQYF.

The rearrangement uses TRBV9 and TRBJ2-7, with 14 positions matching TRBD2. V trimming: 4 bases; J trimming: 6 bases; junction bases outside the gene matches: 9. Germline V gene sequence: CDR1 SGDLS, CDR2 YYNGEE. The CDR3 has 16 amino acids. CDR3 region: CASSSKGGLAGVEQYF. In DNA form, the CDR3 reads TGTGCCAGCAGCTCTAAAGGGGGACTAGCGGGAGTCGAGCAGTACTTC.

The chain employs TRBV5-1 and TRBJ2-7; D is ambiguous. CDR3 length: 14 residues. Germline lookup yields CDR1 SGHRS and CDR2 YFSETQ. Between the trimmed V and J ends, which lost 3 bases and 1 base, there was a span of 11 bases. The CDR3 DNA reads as TGCGCCAGCAGCTATTCGCAGGATTCCTACGAGCAGTACTTC. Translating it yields CASSYSQDSYEQYF.

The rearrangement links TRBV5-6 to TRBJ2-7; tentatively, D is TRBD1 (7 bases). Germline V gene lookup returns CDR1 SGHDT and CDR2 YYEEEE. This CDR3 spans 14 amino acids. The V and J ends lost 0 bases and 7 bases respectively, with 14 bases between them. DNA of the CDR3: TGTGCCAGCAGCTTGGCCGACAGGGCGGGGGAGCAGTACTTC. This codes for CASSLADRAGEQYF.

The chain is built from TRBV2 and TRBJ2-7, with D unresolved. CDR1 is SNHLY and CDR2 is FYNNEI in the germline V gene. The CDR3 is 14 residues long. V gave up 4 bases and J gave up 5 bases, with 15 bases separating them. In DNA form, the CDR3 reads TGTGCCAGCAGTGTAGACTCCTCCCATCACGAGCAGTACTTC. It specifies CASSVDSSHHEQYF. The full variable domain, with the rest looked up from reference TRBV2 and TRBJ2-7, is EPEVTQTPSHQVTQMGQEVILRCVPISNHLYFYWYRQILGQKVEFLVSFYNNEISEKSEIFDDQFSVERPDGSNFTLKIRSTKLEDSAMYFCASSVDSSHHEQYFGPGTRLTVT.

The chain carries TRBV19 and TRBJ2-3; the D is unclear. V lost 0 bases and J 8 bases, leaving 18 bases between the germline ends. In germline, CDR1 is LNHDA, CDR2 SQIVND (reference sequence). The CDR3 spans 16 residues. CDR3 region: CASSIDTDWVSSTQYF. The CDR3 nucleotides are TGTGCCAGTAGTATAGACACTGACTGGGTCAGTAGTACGCAGTATTTT.

CDR3 sequence reads: CASSYSGARGYTF. The CDR3 nucleotides read TGTGCCAGCAGTTACTCGGGGGCGAGAGGCTACACCTTC. This sequence joins TRBV6-5 and TRBJ1-2; the D gene is possibly TRBD1 (6 bases). This CDR3 is 13 amino acids long. The germline V gene encodes CDR1 MNHEY and CDR2 SVGAGI. V lost 0 bases, J lost 8 bases, and 10 bases lay in between.

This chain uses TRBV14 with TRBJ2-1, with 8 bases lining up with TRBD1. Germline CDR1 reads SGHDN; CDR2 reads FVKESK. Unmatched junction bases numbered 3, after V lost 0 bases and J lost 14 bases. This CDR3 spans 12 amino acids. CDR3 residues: CASSQEDRVKFF. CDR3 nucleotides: TGTGCCAGCAGCCAAGAGGACAGGGTGAAGTTCTTC.

CDR3 sequence: CASSHSPGQGLGYTF. In nucleotides, the CDR3 is TGTGCCAGCAGCCACTCACCGGGACAGGGACTTGGCTACACCTTC. This chain links TRBV5-6 with TRBJ1-2, with 9 bases identical to TRBD1. The V gene's germline CDR1 is SGHDT and CDR2 YYEEEE. J lost 7 bases, V lost 4 bases, and 11 bases had no gene match. This CDR3 is built from 15 residues.

The CDR3 here is CASSLAGGSPLNYGYTF. Written as DNA, the CDR3 is TGCGCCAGCAGCTTGGCCGGAGGATCCCCACTTAACTATGGCTACACCTTC. This chain joins TRBV5-1 and TRBJ1-2; no definite D call. CDR3 size: 17 residues. CDR1 and CDR2 from the germline V gene are SGHRS and YFSETQ. V lost 0 bases to trimming and J lost 1 base, with 16 bases between them.

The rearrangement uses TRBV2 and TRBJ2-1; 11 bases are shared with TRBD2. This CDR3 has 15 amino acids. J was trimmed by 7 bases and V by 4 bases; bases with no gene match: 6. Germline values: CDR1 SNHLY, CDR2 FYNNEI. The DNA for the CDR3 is TGTGCCAGCAGTGGTCTAGCGGGAGGACTGAATGAGCAGTTCTTC. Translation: CASSGLAGGLNEQFF.